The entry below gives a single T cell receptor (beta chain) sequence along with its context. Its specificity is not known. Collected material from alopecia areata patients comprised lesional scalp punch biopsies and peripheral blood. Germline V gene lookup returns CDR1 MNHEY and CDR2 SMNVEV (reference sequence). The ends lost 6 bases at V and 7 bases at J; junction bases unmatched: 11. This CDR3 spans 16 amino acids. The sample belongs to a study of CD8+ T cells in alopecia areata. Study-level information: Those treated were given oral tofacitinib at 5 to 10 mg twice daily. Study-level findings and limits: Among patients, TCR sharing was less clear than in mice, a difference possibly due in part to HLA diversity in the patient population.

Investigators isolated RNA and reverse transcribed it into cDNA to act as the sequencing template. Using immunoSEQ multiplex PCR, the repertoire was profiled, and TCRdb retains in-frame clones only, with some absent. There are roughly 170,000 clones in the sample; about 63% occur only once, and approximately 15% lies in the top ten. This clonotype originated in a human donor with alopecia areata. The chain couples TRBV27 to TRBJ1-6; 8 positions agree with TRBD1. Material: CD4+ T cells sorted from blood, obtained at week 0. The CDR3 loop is CASSFYRGNRNSPLHF. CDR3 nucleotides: TGTGCCAGCAGCTTCTACAGGGGGAACAGGAATTCACCCCTCCACTTT.